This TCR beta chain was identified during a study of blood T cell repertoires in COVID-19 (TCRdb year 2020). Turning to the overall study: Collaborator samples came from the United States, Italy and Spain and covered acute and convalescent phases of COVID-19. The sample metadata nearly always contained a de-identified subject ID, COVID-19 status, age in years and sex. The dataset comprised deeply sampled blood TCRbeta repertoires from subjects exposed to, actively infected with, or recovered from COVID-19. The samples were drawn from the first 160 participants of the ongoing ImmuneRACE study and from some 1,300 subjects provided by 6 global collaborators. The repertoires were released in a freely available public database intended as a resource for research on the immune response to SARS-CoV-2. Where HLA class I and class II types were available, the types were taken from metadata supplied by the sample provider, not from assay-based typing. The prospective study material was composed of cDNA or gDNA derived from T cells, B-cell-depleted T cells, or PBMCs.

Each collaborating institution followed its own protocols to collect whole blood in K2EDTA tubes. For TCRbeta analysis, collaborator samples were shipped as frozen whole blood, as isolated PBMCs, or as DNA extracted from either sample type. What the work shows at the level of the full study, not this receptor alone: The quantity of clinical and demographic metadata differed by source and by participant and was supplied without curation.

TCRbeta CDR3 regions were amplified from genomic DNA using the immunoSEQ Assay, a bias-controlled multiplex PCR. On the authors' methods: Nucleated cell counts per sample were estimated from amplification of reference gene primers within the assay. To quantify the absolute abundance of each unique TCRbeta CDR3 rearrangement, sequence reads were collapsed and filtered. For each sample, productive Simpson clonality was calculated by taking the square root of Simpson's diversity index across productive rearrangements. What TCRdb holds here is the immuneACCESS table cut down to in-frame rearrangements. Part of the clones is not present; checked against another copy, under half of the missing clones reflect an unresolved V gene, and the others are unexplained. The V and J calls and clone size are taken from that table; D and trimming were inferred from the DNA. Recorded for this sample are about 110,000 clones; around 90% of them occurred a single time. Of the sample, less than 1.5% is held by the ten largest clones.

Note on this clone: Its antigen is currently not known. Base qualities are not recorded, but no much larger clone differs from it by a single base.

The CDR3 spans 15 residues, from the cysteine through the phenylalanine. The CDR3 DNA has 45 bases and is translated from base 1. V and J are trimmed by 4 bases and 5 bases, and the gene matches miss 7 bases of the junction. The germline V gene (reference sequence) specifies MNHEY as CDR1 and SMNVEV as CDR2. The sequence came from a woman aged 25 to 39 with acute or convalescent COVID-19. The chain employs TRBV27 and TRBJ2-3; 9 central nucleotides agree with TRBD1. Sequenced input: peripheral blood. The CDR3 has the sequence CASSSRTGVVDTQYF. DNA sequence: TGTGCCAGCAGTTCGAGGACAGGGGTGGTAGATACGCAGTATTTT.